This T cell receptor beta chain emerged from a study of T cells in Graves' hyperthyroidism and ophthalmopathy. Findings of the study overall: In simple terms, a model built on 13 V-J features told ophthalmopathy apart from stable hyperthyroidism. The model identified upcoming ophthalmopathy a median approximately 6.5 months ahead of onset.

Trimming pared 4 bases from V and 6 bases from J, leaving 12 bases between. The CDR3 consists of 13 residues. Germline-derived CDR1 and CDR2 are LNHDA and SQIVND (reference sequence). To note about this clonotype: What it binds is not known.

Orbital computed tomography and thyroid ultrasound, together with serum TRAb and thyroxine and clinical symptoms, were used for diagnoses. Cells are PBMCs isolated from approximately 9.2 ml of fresh blood. Amplification yielded TCR beta CDR3 regions, with RNA transcripts as the source. The HTBI primer set served for first-round RT-PCR of the TCR CDR3. Via MiXCR, TCRdb re-called the multiplex PCR reads, giving one row per CDR3 protein. The table shows about 250,000 distinct CDR3 sequences, with approximately 24% occurring only once. The V and J genes are TRBV19 and TRBJ1-2, with unresolved D. Sequenced: blood. The TCR originated in a woman in her thirties or forties with Graves' ophthalmopathy. CDR3 sequence reads: CASSKHRMDGYTF. Here the CDR3 DNA reads TGTGCCAGTAGTAAACACAGAATGGATGGCTACACCTTC. Together with reference TRBV19 and TRBJ1-2, the CDR3 gives the full variable domain: DGGITQSPKYLFRKEGQNVTLSCEQNLNHDAMYWYRQDPGQGLRLIYYSQIVNDFQKGDIAEGYSVSREKKESFPLTVTSAQKNPTAFYLCASSKHRMDGYTFGSGTRLTVV.